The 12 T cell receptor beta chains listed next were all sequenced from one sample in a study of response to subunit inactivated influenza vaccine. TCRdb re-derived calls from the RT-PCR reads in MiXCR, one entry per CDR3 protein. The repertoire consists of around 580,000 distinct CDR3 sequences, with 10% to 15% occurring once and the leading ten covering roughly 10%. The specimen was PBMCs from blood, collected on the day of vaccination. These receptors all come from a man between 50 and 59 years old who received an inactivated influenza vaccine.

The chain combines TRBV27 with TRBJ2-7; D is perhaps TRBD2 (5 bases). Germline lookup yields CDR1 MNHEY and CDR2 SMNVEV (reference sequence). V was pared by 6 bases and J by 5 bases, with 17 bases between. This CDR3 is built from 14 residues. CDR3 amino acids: CASSRWEEGHEQYF. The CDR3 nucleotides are TGTGCCAGCAGCAGGTGGGAAGAGGGCCACGAGCAGTACTTC.

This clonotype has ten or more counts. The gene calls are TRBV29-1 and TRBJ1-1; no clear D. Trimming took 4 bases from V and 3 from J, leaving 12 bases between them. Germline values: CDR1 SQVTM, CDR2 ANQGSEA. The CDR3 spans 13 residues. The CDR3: CSVASRSHTEAFF. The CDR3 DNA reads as TGCAGCGTTGCGTCACGAAGCCACACTGAAGCTTTCTTT.

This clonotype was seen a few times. DNA for the CDR3: TGTGCCAGCAGCTTAGCGGAGGCAGGGGGAAATTCACCCCTCCACTTT. Translating it yields CASSLAEAGGNSPLHF. The chain has TRBV7-9 and TRBJ1-6; 7 bases are a match to TRBD1. The CDR3 runs to 16 residues. Germline trimming cut 0 bases from V and 7 bases from J; bases unmatched to any gene: 6. Germline CDR1 is SEHNR and CDR2 is FQNEAQ (reference sequence). The whole variable domain, filled in from reference TRBV7-9 and TRBJ1-6, reads DTGVSQNPRHKITKRGQNVTFRCDPISEHNRLYWYRQTLGQGPEFLTYFQNEAQLEKSRLLSDRFSAERPKGSFSTLEIQRTEQGDSAMYLCASSLAEAGGNSPLHFGNGTRLTVT.

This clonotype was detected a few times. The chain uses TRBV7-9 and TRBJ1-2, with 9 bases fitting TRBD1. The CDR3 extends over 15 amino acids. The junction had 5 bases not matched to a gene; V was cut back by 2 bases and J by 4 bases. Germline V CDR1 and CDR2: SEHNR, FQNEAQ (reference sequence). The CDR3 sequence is CASSLTGGASYGYTF. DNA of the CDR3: TGTGCCAGCAGCTTAACAGGGGGCGCGAGCTATGGCTACACCTTC.

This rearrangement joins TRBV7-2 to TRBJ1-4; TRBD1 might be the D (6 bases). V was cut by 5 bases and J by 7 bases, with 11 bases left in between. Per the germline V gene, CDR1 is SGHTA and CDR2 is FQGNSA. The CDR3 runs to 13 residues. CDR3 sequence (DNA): TGTGCCAGCAGCCGGACAGCAACTGAAAAACTGTTTTTT. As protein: CASSRTATEKLFF.

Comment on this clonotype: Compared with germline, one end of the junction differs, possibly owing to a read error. The CDR3 sequence is CSSSLEQDNEQFF. CDR3 coding DNA: TGTTCCAGCAGCTTAGAACAGGACAATGAGCAGTTCTTC. This rearrangement joins TRBV7-9 to TRBJ2-1; a possible D gene is TRBD1 (5 bases). Germline CDR1 and CDR2: SEHNR and FQNEAQ (reference sequence). This CDR3 spans 13 amino acids.

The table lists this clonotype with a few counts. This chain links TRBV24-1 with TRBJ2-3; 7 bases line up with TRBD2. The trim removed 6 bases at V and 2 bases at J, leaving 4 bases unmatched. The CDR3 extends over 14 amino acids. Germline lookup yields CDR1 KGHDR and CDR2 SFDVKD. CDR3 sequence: CATSRLADTDTQYF. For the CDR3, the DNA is TGTGCCACCAGTAGGCTAGCGGACACAGATACGCAGTATTTT.

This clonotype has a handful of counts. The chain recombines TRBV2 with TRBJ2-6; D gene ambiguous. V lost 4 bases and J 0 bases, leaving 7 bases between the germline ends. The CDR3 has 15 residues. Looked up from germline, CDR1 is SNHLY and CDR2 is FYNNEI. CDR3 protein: CASSGRSSGANVLTF. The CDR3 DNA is TGTGCCAGCAGTGGACGATCCTCTGGGGCCAACGTCCTGACTTTC. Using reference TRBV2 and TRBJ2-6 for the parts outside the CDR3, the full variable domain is EPEVTQTPSHQVTQMGQEVILRCVPISNHLYFYWYRQILGQKVEFLVSFYNNEISEKSEIFDDQFSVERPDGSNFTLKIRSTKLEDSAMYFCASSGRSSGANVLTFGAGSRLTVL.

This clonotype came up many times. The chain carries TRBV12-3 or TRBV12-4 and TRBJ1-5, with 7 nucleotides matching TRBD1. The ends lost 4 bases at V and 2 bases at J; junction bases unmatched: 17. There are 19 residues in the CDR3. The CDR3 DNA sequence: TGTGCCAGCAGTTACTACAGGGGCCCGAGATCGGTTGGCAATCAGCCCCAGCATTTT. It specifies CASSYYRGPRSVGNQPQHF.

In nucleotides, the CDR3 is TGTGCCATCAGTACCGGGACTGTAGAGGGAGATACGCAGTATTTT. The encoded protein is CAISTGTVEGDTQYF. The chain links TRBV10-3 to TRBJ2-3, with a weak D call TRBD2 (6 bases). V lost 5 bases and J 5 bases, leaving 17 bases between the germline ends. Per germline, CDR1 ENHRY and CDR2 SYGVKD. The CDR3 covers 15 residues.

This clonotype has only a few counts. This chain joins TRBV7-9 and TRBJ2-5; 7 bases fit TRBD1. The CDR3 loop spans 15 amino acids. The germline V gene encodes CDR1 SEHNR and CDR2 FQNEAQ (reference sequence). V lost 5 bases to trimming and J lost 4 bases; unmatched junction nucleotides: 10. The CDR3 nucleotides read TGTGCCAGCAGCAGAAGACAGGGTGGCGGAGAGACCCAGTACTTC. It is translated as CASSRRQGGGETQYF. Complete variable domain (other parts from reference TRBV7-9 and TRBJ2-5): DTGVSQNPRHKITKRGQNVTFRCDPISEHNRLYWYRQTLGQGPEFLTYFQNEAQLEKSRLLSDRFSAERPKGSFSTLEIQRTEQGDSAMYLCASSRRQGGGETQYFGPGTRLLVL.

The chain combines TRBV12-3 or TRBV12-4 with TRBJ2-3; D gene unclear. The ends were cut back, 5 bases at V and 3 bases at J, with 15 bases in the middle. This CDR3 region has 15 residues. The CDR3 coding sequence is TGTGCCAGCAGTATTCCCTCTGACCCGACAGATACGCAGTATTTT. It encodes CASSIPSDPTDTQYF.